This entry lists 13 T cell receptor beta chains sequenced from one sample in a study of identical twins. TCRdb reprocessed the 5' RACE reads via MiXCR and lists one record per CDR3 protein. The profile shows about 330,000 distinct CDR3 sequences, roughly 12% of them singletons. This sample also appeared in a second study, on yellow fever vaccine responses in identical twins.

Sequencing used CD8+ T cells sorted from blood. The source of these receptors is a woman in her late teens or twenties in good health.

The chain couples TRBV12-3 or TRBV12-4 to TRBJ2-1; 14 positions match TRBD2. The CDR3 totals 18 residues. V was pared by 4 bases and J by 2 bases, with 7 bases of the junction left unmatched. The CDR3 reads CASSYGTSGSPTYNEQFF. In DNA form, the CDR3 reads TGTGCCAGCAGTTACGGGACTAGCGGGAGCCCCACCTACAATGAGCAGTTCTTC.

This chain uses TRBV20-1 with TRBJ2-7; TRBD2 is a possible D gene (5 bases). The CDR3 is 11 amino acids. Germline V gene lookup returns CDR1 DFQATT and CDR2 SNEGSKA (reference sequence). Trimming removed 4 bases at V and 5 bases at J, with 9 bases between. CDR3 amino acids: CSAIDYDEQYF. The CDR3 DNA reads TGCAGTGCTATCGACTACGACGAGCAGTACTTC.

The sample holds many counts of this clonotype. The gene calls are TRBV7-9 and TRBJ1-1, with TRBD1 matching over 7 bases. V was pared by 5 bases and J by 3 bases, with 6 bases of the junction left unmatched. CDR3 length: 14 residues. Germline-derived CDR1 and CDR2 are SEHNR and FQNEAQ (reference sequence). The CDR3 spells CASSPRRGDTEAFF. CDR3 nucleotide sequence: TGTGCCAGCAGCCCCCGCAGGGGGGACACTGAAGCTTTCTTT. Complete variable domain (other parts from reference TRBV7-9 and TRBJ1-1): DTGVSQNPRHKITKRGQNVTFRCDPISEHNRLYWYRQTLGQGPEFLTYFQNEAQLEKSRLLSDRFSAERPKGSFSTLEIQRTEQGDSAMYLCASSPRRGDTEAFFGQGTRLTVV.

Ten or more counts support this clonotype. The chain links TRBV20-1 to TRBJ2-1, with 15 bases matching TRBD2. From germline, CDR1 is DFQATT and CDR2 SNEGSKA (reference sequence). After removal of 0 bases from V and 9 bases from J, the junction contained 9 bases not matched to a gene. The CDR3 runs 17 residues. This CDR3 is CSARDPGGLAGGSEQFF. Written as DNA, the CDR3 is TGCAGTGCTAGAGACCCCGGCGGACTAGCGGGAGGGAGTGAGCAGTTCTTC.

This clonotype was counted only a few times. The V gene is TRBV20-1, the J gene TRBJ1-1; D is uncertain. Germline lookup yields CDR1 DFQATT and CDR2 SNEGSKA (reference sequence). CDR3 length: 15 residues. Trimming stripped 2 bases from V and 1 base from J, with 14 bases between. Written as DNA, the CDR3 is TGCAGTGCTAGAATACCCGGGCTACAGAACACTGAAGCTTTCTTT. This sequence encodes CSARIPGLQNTEAFF.

This clonotype was seen only a few times. This chain connects TRBV2 to TRBJ2-2, with unresolved D. The CDR3 spans 14 residues. The germline V gene has CDR1 SNHLY and CDR2 FYNNEI. Between the trimmed V and J ends, which lost 4 bases and 7 bases, there was a span of 13 bases. In DNA, the CDR3 is TGTGCCAGCAGTGGGGCAGTTTCTGGCGGGGAGCTGTTTTTT. Residues: CASSGAVSGGELFF.

J is TRBJ2-3 and V is TRBV5-6; 7 bases are a match to TRBD1. Germline CDR1 and CDR2: SGHDT and YYEEEE. With V trimmed by 6 bases and J by 3 bases, 16 bases remained unmatched. The CDR3 sequence is 17 residues long. The CDR3 DNA reads TGTGCCAGCACCGCAGGCGTGGTCAGGGGGACGACAGATACGCAGTATTTT. It specifies CASTAGVVRGTTDTQYF.

The CDR3 protein is CSALEDSLAGRSFYEQYV. DNA for the CDR3: TGCAGTGCTTTAGAGGATTCCTTAGCGGGGAGGTCTTTCTACGAGCAGTACGTC. This sequence joins TRBV20-1 and TRBJ2-7; 8 bases agree with TRBD2. Germline V gene sequence: CDR1 DFQATT, CDR2 SNEGSKA (reference sequence). V lost 5 bases, J lost 3 bases, and 21 bases stayed unmatched. The CDR3 runs 18 residues.

This clonotype has a count of ten or more. The chain couples TRBV20-1 to TRBJ2-3; D perhaps matches TRBD2 (6 bases). The CDR3 sequence is 16 residues long. Germline lookup yields CDR1 DFQATT and CDR2 SNEGSKA (reference sequence). V dropped 2 bases and J dropped 0 bases, with 15 bases sitting between them. CDR3 DNA sequence: TGCAGTGCTAGACGGCGGGATGTATCTAGCACAGATACGCAGTATTTT. Protein product: CSARRRDVSSTDTQYF.

This chain joins TRBV24-1 and TRBJ2-3, with D unclear. The germline CDR1 and CDR2 sequences are KGHDR and SFDVKD. CDR3 length equals 15 residues. V gave up 10 bases and J gave up 0 bases, with 16 bases separating them. CDR3 in amino acids: CATQDYTTSTDTQYF. CDR3 in DNA: TGTGCCACACAAGATTATACTACTAGCACAGATACGCAGTATTTT.

This clonotype was seen only a few times. V and J are TRBV7-6 and TRBJ2-5; TRBD2 is a possible D gene (5 bases). The CDR3 runs to 15 residues. Germline CDR1 is SGHVS and CDR2 is FNYEAQ. V lost 2 bases and J 3 bases, leaving 13 bases between the germline ends. DNA of the CDR3: TGTGCCAGCAGCTTAAGGCGGGTTAGCGAAGAGACCCAGTACTTC. This encodes CASSLRRVSEETQYF. The variable domain in full, with the rest retrieved from reference TRBV7-6 and TRBJ2-5, is GAGVSQSPRYKVTKRGQDVALRCDPISGHVSLYWYRQALGQGPEFLTYFNYEAQQDKSGLPNDRFSAERPEGSISTLTIQRTEQRDSAMYRCASSLRRVSEETQYFGPGTRLLVL.

CDR3 sequence: CASSPRVASNTYEQYF. CDR3 in DNA: TGTGCCAGCAGCCCCCGTGTGGCATCTAACACCTACGAGCAGTACTTC. The chain recombines TRBV7-6 with TRBJ2-7; D not resolved. Per germline, CDR1 SGHVS and CDR2 FNYEAQ. V gave up 5 bases and J gave up 2 bases, with 19 bases separating them. The CDR3 loop spans 16 amino acids. The variable domain in full, with the rest retrieved from reference TRBV7-6 and TRBJ2-7, is GAGVSQSPRYKVTKRGQDVALRCDPISGHVSLYWYRQALGQGPEFLTYFNYEAQQDKSGLPNDRFSAERPEGSISTLTIQRTEQRDSAMYRCASSPRVASNTYEQYFGPGTRLTVT.

The V gene is TRBV2, the J gene TRBJ2-3; 10 nucleotides line up with TRBD2. This CDR3 comprises 15 residues. Germline V gives CDR1 SNHLY, CDR2 FYNNEI. With V trimmed by 5 bases and J by 9 bases, 11 bases remained unmatched. CDR3 nucleotides: TGTGCCAGCAGTCAAACAGCGGGGGGGGAAAGGACGCAGTATTTT. Protein: CASSQTAGGERTQYF. Full variable domain (missing parts from reference TRBV2 and TRBJ2-3): EPEVTQTPSHQVTQMGQEVILRCVPISNHLYFYWYRQILGQKVEFLVSFYNNEISEKSEIFDDQFSVERPDGSNFTLKIRSTKLEDSAMYFCASSQTAGGERTQYFGPGTRLTVL.